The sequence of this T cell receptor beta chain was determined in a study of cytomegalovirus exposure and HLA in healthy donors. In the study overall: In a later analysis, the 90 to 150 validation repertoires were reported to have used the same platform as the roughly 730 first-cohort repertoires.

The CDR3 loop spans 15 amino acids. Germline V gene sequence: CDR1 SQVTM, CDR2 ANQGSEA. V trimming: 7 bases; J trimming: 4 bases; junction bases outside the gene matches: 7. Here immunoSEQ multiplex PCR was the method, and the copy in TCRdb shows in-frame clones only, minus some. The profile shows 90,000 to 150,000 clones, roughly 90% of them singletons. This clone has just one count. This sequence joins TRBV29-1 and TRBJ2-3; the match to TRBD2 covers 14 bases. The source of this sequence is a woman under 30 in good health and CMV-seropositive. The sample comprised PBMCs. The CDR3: CSALPGLAGADTQYF. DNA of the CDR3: TGCAGCGCCTTACCGGGACTAGCGGGAGCAGATACGCAGTATTTT.